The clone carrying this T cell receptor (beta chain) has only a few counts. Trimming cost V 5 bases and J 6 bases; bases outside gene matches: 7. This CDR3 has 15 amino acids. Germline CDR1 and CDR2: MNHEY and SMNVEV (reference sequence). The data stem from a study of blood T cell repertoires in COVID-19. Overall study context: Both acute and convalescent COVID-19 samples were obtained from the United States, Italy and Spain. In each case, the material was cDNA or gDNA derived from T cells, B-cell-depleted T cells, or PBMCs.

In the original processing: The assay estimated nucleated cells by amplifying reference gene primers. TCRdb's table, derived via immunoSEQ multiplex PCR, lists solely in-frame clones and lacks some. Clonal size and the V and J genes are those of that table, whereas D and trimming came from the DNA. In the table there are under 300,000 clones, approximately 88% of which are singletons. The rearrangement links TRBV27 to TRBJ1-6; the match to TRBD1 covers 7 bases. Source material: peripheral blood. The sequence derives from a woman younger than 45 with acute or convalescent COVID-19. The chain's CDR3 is CASSKTGDSNSPLHF. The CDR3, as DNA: TGTGCCAGCAGTAAAACAGGGGATTCTAATTCACCCCTCCACTTT.